A single sample gave rise to the 23 T cell receptor beta chains below, sequenced in a study of T cell changes during pregnancy in multiple sclerosis. Some clones are missing from TCRdb's copy, which holds only in-frame ones; the method was immunoSEQ multiplex PCR. Of tens of thousands of clones listed, more than 85% are singletons. Sequencing was performed on CD4+ T cells from peripheral blood mononuclear cells, taken in the third trimester of pregnancy. The receptor source for this set is a female donor in good health, enrolled as a control in a pregnancy study.

This clone was observed once. The chain couples TRBV30 to TRBJ2-3, with TRBD2 matching over 8 bases. CDR1 and CDR2 (germline): GTSNPN, SVGIG (reference sequence). This CDR3 is 14 amino acids long. V lost 3 bases, J lost 5 bases, and 7 bases stayed unmatched. CDR3 region: CAWREGLAVDTQYF. CDR3 nucleotides: TGTGCCTGGAGGGAAGGACTAGCAGTAGATACGCAGTATTTT.

The genes are TRBV7-3 and TRBJ2-1; 10 bases are shared with TRBD2. The V gene's germline CDR1 is SGHTA and CDR2 FQGTGA. Trimming removed 6 bases from V and 10 bases from J; junction bases left unmatched: 12. The CDR3 has 15 amino acids. The CDR3 DNA reads as TGTGCCAGCAGTCCTATAGCGGGGGGCCTCGGCGAGCAGTTCTTC. Its protein is CASSPIAGGLGEQFF.

The V gene is TRBV2, the J gene TRBJ2-7; 9 nucleotides agree with TRBD1. The CDR3 has 15 amino acids. CDR1 is SNHLY, CDR2 FYNNEI, per germline. V lost 6 bases to trimming and J lost 7 bases; unmatched junction nucleotides: 13. In nucleotides, the CDR3 is TGTGCCAGCAGGGCCGGGGACAGGGCTTCGAAAGAGCAGTACTTC. Amino acid sequence: CASRAGDRASKEQYF. The full variable domain, with the rest looked up from reference TRBV2 and TRBJ2-7, is EPEVTQTPSHQVTQMGQEVILRCVPISNHLYFYWYRQILGQKVEFLVSFYNNEISEKSEIFDDQFSVERPDGSNFTLKIRSTKLEDSAMYFCASRAGDRASKEQYFGPGTRLTVT.

In DNA form, the CDR3 reads TGCGCCAGCAGCTCGGGACAGGGGAGAGGGGCTGAAGCTTTCTTT. This codes for CASSSGQGRGAEAFF. V gene TRBV5-1 combines with J gene TRBJ1-1; 10 bases are a match to TRBD1. Per germline, CDR1 SGHRS and CDR2 YFSETQ. V shed 3 bases and J 6 bases; nucleotides not matched to a gene: 8. This CDR3 is built from 15 residues.

This clone was seen a few times. The chain has TRBV5-1 and TRBJ1-2, with D uncertain. Deletions cut 1 base from V and 2 bases from J, with 12 bases between. The CDR3 covers 15 residues. Germline-derived CDR1 and CDR2 are SGHRS and YFSETQ. CDR3 sequence (DNA): TGCGCCAGCAGCTTGTCGGGATCGAGAAACTATGGCTACACCTTC. Residues: CASSLSGSRNYGYTF.

The count of this clone is one. The gene calls are TRBV7-3 and TRBJ2-2, with D possibly being TRBD2 (5 bases). V was clipped by 2 bases and J by 1 base, with 14 bases between them. The CDR3 runs 17 residues. CDR1 is SGHTA, CDR2 FQGTGA, per germline. CDR3 bases: TGTGCCAGCAGCTTAGGGTCGGGATTACTGAACACCGGGGAGCTGTTTTTT. Translated, it gives CASSLGSGLLNTGELFF. The entire variable domain, with the rest obtained from reference TRBV7-3 and TRBJ2-2, is as follows: GAGVSQTPSNKVTEKGKYVELRCDPISGHTALYWYRQSLGQGPEFLIYFQGTGAADDSGLPNDRFFAVRPEGSVSTLKIQRTERGDSAVYLCASSLGSGLLNTGELFFGEGSRLTVL.

This clone has a handful of counts. This sequence joins TRBV11-3 and TRBJ1-1; TRBD1 matches 7 bases. Germline V gene lookup returns CDR1 SGHNT and CDR2 YENEEA. V dropped 7 bases and J dropped 0; count of bases not matched to a gene: 11. The CDR3 runs to 16 residues. The CDR3 region is CASTSSQGIMNTEAFF. The CDR3 DNA reads as TGTGCCAGCACATCCTCACAGGGGATCATGAACACTGAAGCTTTCTTT.

This clone was detected only a few times. Here the CDR3 reads CASSQLQGAGYEQYF. In DNA form, the CDR3 reads TGCGCCAGCAGCCAATTACAGGGGGCCGGCTACGAGCAGTACTTC. The V and J genes are TRBV4-1 and TRBJ2-7; 9 nucleotides agree with TRBD1. Germline V gene sequence: CDR1 MGHRA, CDR2 YSYEKL. J gave up 3 bases and V 2 bases, and 5 bases lay outside the gene matches. CDR3 length: 15 amino acids.

The chain has TRBV30 and TRBJ2-5; perhaps TRBD1 as D (6 bases). This CDR3 is built from 14 residues. V lost 1 base to trimming and J lost 2 bases, with 11 bases between them. CDR1 is GTSNPN, CDR2 SVGIG, per germline (reference sequence). CDR3 nucleotides: TGTGCCTGGAGTGGTCGGGACAATCAAGAGACCCAGTACTTC. This translates into CAWSGRDNQETQYF.

V and J are TRBV4-2 and TRBJ2-3, with a tentative D call TRBD1 (6 bases). V was trimmed by 1 base and J by 4 bases, leaving 24 bases between them. The CDR3 spans 19 residues. From germline, CDR1 is LGHNA and CDR2 YNFKEQ. The CDR3 nucleotides read TGTGCCAGCAGCCAAGTGGCCCCTGGGCAGGGGTTGGGTCCAGATACGCAGTATTTT. Translation gives CASSQVAPGQGLGPDTQYF.

J is TRBJ1-4 and V is TRBV5-6; D not resolved. This CDR3 comprises 13 residues. V was shortened by 1 base and J by 5 bases, with 6 bases between the two germline ends. Per germline, CDR1 SGHDT and CDR2 YYEEEE. The CDR3 loop is CASSLSGNEKLFF. For the CDR3, the DNA is TGTGCCAGCAGCTTGAGCGGGAATGAAAAACTGTTTTTT.

The rearrangement joins TRBV19 to TRBJ1-2, with 7 bases that match TRBD1. V dropped 6 bases and J dropped 8; count of bases not matched to a gene: 9. Germline CDR1 LNHDA, CDR2 SQIVND (reference sequence). This CDR3 has 13 amino acids. The CDR3 loop reads CASSPVTGWGYTF. The CDR3 nucleotides are TGTGCCAGTAGCCCAGTGACAGGGTGGGGCTACACCTTC.

As concerns this clone: Germline is not matched at one junction end, which may reflect a read error. The CDR3 DNA sequence: TGTGCTAGCAGCGAGACAGGGGGTAATTCACCCCTCCACTTT. Its protein product is CASSETGGNSPLHF. The genes are TRBV7-7 and TRBJ1-6; TRBD1 matches at 9 bases. Germline V lookup: CDR1 SSHAT, CDR2 FNYEAQ (reference sequence). The CDR3 has 14 residues. The full variable domain, its missing parts supplied by reference TRBV7-7 and TRBJ1-6, is GAGVSQSPRYKVTKRGQDVTLRCDPISSHATLYWYQQALGQGPEFLTYFNYEAQPDKSGLPSDRFSAERPEGSISTLTIQRTEQRDSAMYRCASSETGGNSPLHFGNGTRLTVT.

The chain carries TRBV5-6 and TRBJ1-2; D gene unclear. Trimming cost V 0 bases and J 0 bases, with 6 bases left between them. In germline, CDR1 is SGHDT, CDR2 YYEEEE. The CDR3 spans 14 residues. CDR3: CASSLVSSNYGYTF. The CDR3 DNA reads TGTGCCAGCAGCTTGGTCAGTTCTAACTATGGCTACACCTTC.

This chain uses TRBV6-6 with TRBJ2-7; TRBD2 matches 13 bases. The ends lost 6 bases at V and 5 bases at J; junction bases unmatched: 7. Germline V lookup: CDR1 MNHNY, CDR2 SVGAGI (reference sequence). The CDR3 extends over 15 amino acids. CDR3 in DNA: TGTGCCAGCAGCCCCACTAGCGGGGGGGATGACGAGCAGTACTTC. Its protein is CASSPTSGGDDEQYF.

The chain has TRBV7-2 and TRBJ1-4; 10 bases are a match to TRBD1. V trimming: 2 bases; J trimming: 8 bases; junction bases outside the gene matches: 5. This CDR3 has 15 residues. Germline-derived CDR1 and CDR2 are SGHTA and FQGNSA. The CDR3 coding sequence is TGTGCCAGCAGCTTACCGGGACAGGGGAGGGAAAAACTGTTTTTT. Translated, it gives CASSLPGQGREKLFF.

V is TRBV6-5 and J is TRBJ1-1; 7 positions match TRBD1. Trimming at V came to 7 bases and at J to 5 bases, leaving 13 bases not matched to a gene. The CDR3 extends over 15 amino acids. CDR1 and CDR2 (germline): MNHEY, SVGAGI. The chain's CDR3 is CASNDVGRGRTEAFF. For the CDR3, the DNA is TGTGCCAGCAATGATGTTGGCAGGGGGAGGACTGAAGCTTTCTTT.

The CDR3, as DNA: TGTGCCATCAGTGAGTCCCTAGTCGGAAGTGAAAAACTGTTTTTT. Translation: CAISESLVGSEKLFF. This sequence joins TRBV10-3 and TRBJ1-4, with D unclear. With 0 bases removed from V and 7 bases from J, the gap between germline ends came to 12 bases. CDR3 length: 15 amino acids. Germline V lookup: CDR1 ENHRY, CDR2 SYGVKD.

The J gene is TRBJ1-1, the V gene TRBV29-1; D perhaps matches TRBD1 (5 bases). CDR1 is SQVTM and CDR2 is ANQGSEA in the germline V gene. Trimming removed 1 base at V and 4 bases at J, with 10 bases between. The length of the CDR3 is 13 residues. Written as DNA, the CDR3 is TGCAGCGTTGAAGTCGGGCAGGGCACTGAAGCTTTCTTT. Encoded protein: CSVEVGQGTEAFF.

The chain links TRBV5-1 to TRBJ2-1; 8 bases map to TRBD1. Looked up from germline, CDR1 is SGHRS and CDR2 is YFSETQ. V shed 5 bases, J shed 6 bases, and the junction held 4 bases outside the gene matches. The CDR3 runs to 13 residues. The CDR3 coding sequence is TGCGCCAGCAGGACAGGGGTAGGCAATGAGCAGTTCTTC. Protein: CASRTGVGNEQFF.

The chain combines TRBV21-1 with TRBJ1-5. TRBV21-1 is a pseudogene locus. This CDR3 comprises 18 residues. CDR3 bases: TGTGCCAGCAGCAAAAGATCCTGCGGGGGATCGATGAATCAGCCCCAGCATTTT. This gives the protein CASSKRSCGGSMNQPQHF.

The V call is TRBV18, the J call TRBJ1-1; D is possibly TRBD1 (6 bases). The CDR3 is made up of 19 amino acids. V lost 2 bases to trimming and J lost 4 bases, with 26 bases between them. Germline assignment: CDR1 KGHSH and CDR2 LQKENI. The DNA for the CDR3 is TGTGCCAGCTCACCAAGAAACACAAAAACAGGGATCGGAACCACTGAAGCTTTCTTT. Amino acids: CASSPRNTKTGIGTTEAFF.

The table lists this clone with a count of one. This rearrangement joins TRBV9 to TRBJ2-3, with D uncertain. The CDR3 contains 13 residues. The V end was cut by 2 bases, the J end by 2 bases, with 6 bases between. Per germline, CDR1 SGDLS and CDR2 YYNGEE. CDR3: CASSVRPTDTQYF. CDR3 nucleotides: TGTGCCAGCAGCGTCCGTCCCACAGATACGCAGTATTTT. Supplemented by reference TRBV9 and TRBJ2-3, the full variable domain reads DSGVTQTPKHLITATGQRVTLRCSPRSGDLSVYWYQQSLDQGLQFLIQYYNGEERAKGNILERFSAQQFPDLHSELNLSSLELGDSALYFCASSVRPTDTQYFGPGTRLTVL.